Presented here are 2 T cell receptor beta chains from one specimen sequenced in a study of blood T cell repertoires in COVID-19. The assay was immunoSEQ multiplex PCR, and TCRdb's table has in-frame clones only and misses some. The data show about 87,000 clones, around 88% seen once. The sample consisted of peripheral blood. The receptor source for this set is a woman in her sixties with acute or convalescent COVID-19.

This sequence joins TRBV4-1 and TRBJ1-5, with 9 bases matching TRBD1. Per the germline V gene, CDR1 is MGHRA and CDR2 is YSYEKL. CDR3 size: 16 residues. V lost 3 bases and J lost 6; bases outside the gene matches: 9. CDR3 DNA sequence: TGCGCCAGCAGCCATAACCCGGGACAGGGTGGTCAGCCCCAGCATTTT. As protein: CASSHNPGQGGQPQHF.

The V and J genes are TRBV3-1 (or the pseudogene TRBV3-2) and TRBJ1-6; 9 bases are shared with TRBD1. Germline CDR1 is LGHDT and CDR2 is YNNKEL (reference sequence). With V trimmed by 4 bases and J by 6 bases, 4 bases remained unmatched. The CDR3 is made up of 15 amino acids. In DNA, the CDR3 is TGTGCCAGCAGCCCTCTGGGACAGGGTAATTCACCCCTCCACTTT. Translated: CASSPLGQGNSPLHF.